Listed below are T cell receptor beta chains from one sample, sequenced in a study of CD8 T cells in Susac syndrome. One entry per CDR3 protein results from TCRdb running MiXCR on the immunoSEQ multiplex PCR reads. The sample carries about 400,000 distinct CDR3 sequences, more than 80% recorded once. Sequencing used CD8+ T cells from PBMCs. The receptor set was obtained from a human donor with multiple sclerosis. Both conserved end residues are part of each CDR3. A D gene is named only where the DNA matches it firmly. Rows give clone size only sometimes, using once, few, many, or a class for an expanded clone.

j_call clone_size v_call d_call cdr3_nt cdr3_aa
TRBJ1-1 NA TRBV4-1 NA TGCGCCAGCAGCCAATGGGGACACAGGGTCCTTCGACGGAACACTGAAGCTTTCTTT CASSQWGHRVLRRNTEAFF
TRBJ2-7 few TRBV2 NA TGTGCCAGCAGGGGGTTCGACGGGTACGAGCAGTACTTC CASRGFDGYEQYF
TRBJ2-1 NA TRBV19 NA TGTGCCAGTAGTGTCGGGTGGGCCATGTCCACGGATGAGCAGTTCTTC CASSVGWAMSTDEQFF
TRBJ2-7 NA TRBV27 NA TGTGCCAGCAGTTTATCCGTCAATAACGAGCAGTACTTC CASSLSVNNEQYF
TRBJ1-2 NA TRBV5-1 NA TGCGCCAGCAGCTTGGACAGCCCCCCGACGGGCTACACCTTC CASSLDSPPTGYTF
TRBJ1-2 NA TRBV3-1 TRBD1 TGTGCCAGCAGCCAAGATGGTGCAGGGGGCGAACGGGATGGCTACACCTTC CASSQDGAGGERDGYTF
TRBJ2-7 NA TRBV6-5 TRBD2 TGTGCCAGCAGTTACTCGGCGGGGGGGCCTAGCGAGCAGTACTTC CASSYSAGGPSEQYF
TRBJ2-3 NA TRBV5-4 TRBD2 TGTGCCAGCAACGGACTAGCGACAGATACGCAGTATTTT CASNGLATDTQYF
TRBJ2-7 once TRBV27 NA TGTGCCAGCAGTCCCTGGCAGCCTTACGAGCAGTACTTC CASSPWQPYEQYF
TRBJ2-4 NA TRBV2 NA TGTGCCAGCAGTGATGAAAACATTCAGTACTTC CASSDENIQYF
TRBJ2-7 NA TRBV7-6 NA TGTGCCAGCAGCTTAGTCACAGAATCCTACGAGCAGTACTTC CASSLVTESYEQYF
TRBJ2-1 NA TRBV6-1 TRBD2 TGTGCCAGCAGTGCACCTAGCGGGGGTAGTTACAATGAGCAGTTCTTC CASSAPSGGSYNEQFF
TRBJ2-2 NA TRBV10-2 NA TGCGCCAGCAGTTACAGCGGGAACACCGGGGAGCTGTTTTTT CASSYSGNTGELFF
TRBJ2-7 NA TRBV12-3/TRBV12-4 TRBD1 TGTGCCAGCACCTCGGGACAGGGGGCGCCCGAGCAGTACTTC CASTSGQGAPEQYF
TRBJ1-2 NA TRBV5-5 TRBD1 TGTGCCAGCAGCCGGGACAGGGGGGACTATGGCTACACCTTC CASSRDRGDYGYTF
TRBJ2-1 NA TRBV11-1 TRBD2 TGTGCCAGCAGTGACCCGGGACTAGCCGTCTACAATGAGCAGTTCTTC CASSDPGLAVYNEQFF
TRBJ2-7 NA TRBV12-3/TRBV12-4 NA TGTGCCAGCAGTTTTATTGTAGGACAGTCGAAAAGCTCCTACGAGCAGTACTTC CASSFIVGQSKSSYEQYF
TRBJ2-3 NA TRBV5-6 TRBD2 TGTGCCAGCAGCTTGGGACTAGCGGACTTCACAGATACGCAGTATTTT CASSLGLADFTDTQYF
TRBJ1-4 NA TRBV6-1 NA TGTGCCAGCAGTACCCACCACCTCTTTAATGAAAAACTGTTTTTT CASSTHHLFNEKLFF
TRBJ1-4 NA TRBV5-1 NA TGCGCCAGCAGCTTGTATCCGGGGCCAACTAATGAAAAACTGTTTTTT CASSLYPGPTNEKLFF
TRBJ1-2 once TRBV12-3/TRBV12-4 NA TGTGCCAGCCTTAAGATCCCCAGGGGCTATGGCTACACCTTC CASLKIPRGYGYTF
TRBJ2-1 NA TRBV7-6 NA TGTGCCAGCAGCCCACCAGCAGACAGCGCATCCTACAATGAGCAGTTCTTC CASSPPADSASYNEQFF
TRBJ2-7 NA TRBV6-2/TRBV6-3 NA TGTGCCAGCAGTGGGGACGGGTTCTACGAGCAGTACTTC CASSGDGFYEQYF
TRBJ1-1 once TRBV18 TRBD1 TGTGCCAGCTCACTGGGACAGAGCACTGAAGCTTTCTTT CASSLGQSTEAFF
TRBJ2-2 NA TRBV4-2 TRBD1 TGTGCCAGCAGCCAAGAGTTAGGAACAGGGGGTTCGACCGGGGAGCTGTTTTTT CASSQELGTGGSTGELFF
TRBJ2-7 NA TRBV19 NA TGTGCCAGTAGTATAGGCGGATTACATTGGACCGGGACCGCTTCGTACGAGCAGTACTTC CASSIGGLHWTGTASYEQYF